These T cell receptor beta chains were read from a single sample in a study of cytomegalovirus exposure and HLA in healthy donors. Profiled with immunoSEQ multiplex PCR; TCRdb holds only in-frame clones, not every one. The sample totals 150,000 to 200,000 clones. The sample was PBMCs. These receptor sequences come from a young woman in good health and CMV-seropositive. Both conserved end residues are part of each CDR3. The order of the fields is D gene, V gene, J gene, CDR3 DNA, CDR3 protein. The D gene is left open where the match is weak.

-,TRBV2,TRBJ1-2,TGCCTCCCAGTGAGAGGAGACTTTAACTATGGCTACACCTTC,CLPVRGDFNYGYTF
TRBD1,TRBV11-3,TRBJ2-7,TGTGCCAGCAGCGCAAATCTGGGCAGGGGGAGCTCCTACGAGCAGTACTTC,CASSANLGRGSSYEQYF
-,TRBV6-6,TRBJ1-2,TGTGCCACCGCAGTCACAGGAGCTAACTATGGCTACACCTTC,CATAVTGANYGYTF
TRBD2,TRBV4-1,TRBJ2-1,TGCGCCAGCAGCCAAGGGCCGGGACTAGCGGGAGGTAGTAATGAGCAGTTCTTC,CASSQGPGLAGGSNEQFF
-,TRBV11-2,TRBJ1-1,TGTGCCAGCAGCCCGCGGGACCGTCCAAACACTGAAGCTTTCTTT,CASSPRDRPNTEAFF
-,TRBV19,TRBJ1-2,TGTGCCAGTAGTACCGTGCCAATTACACGTGATGGCTACACCTTC,CASSTVPITRDGYTF
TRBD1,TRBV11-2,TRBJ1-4,TGTGCCAGCAGCTCGGACCCGGGACAGGGAACGGAAAAACTGTTTTTT,CASSSDPGQGTEKLFF
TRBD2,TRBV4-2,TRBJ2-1,TGTGCCAGCAGCCACCCACTAGCGGGGGACCACTCCTACAATGAGCAGTTCTTC,CASSHPLAGDHSYNEQFF
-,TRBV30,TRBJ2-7,TGTGCCTGGCTCGTGAGGAACTCCTACGAGCAGTACTTC,CAWLVRNSYEQYF
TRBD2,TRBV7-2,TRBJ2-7,TGTGCCAGCAGCATCCGACTAGCGGGGCTCTCCTACGAGCAGTACTTC,CASSIRLAGLSYEQYF
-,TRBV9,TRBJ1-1,TGTGCCAGCAGCGTCGACGGAGGGATCGGCACTGAAGCTTTCTTT,CASSVDGGIGTEAFF
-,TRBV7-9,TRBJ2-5,TGTGCCAGCAGCCGAGCGGAGACCCAGTACTTC,CASSRAETQYF
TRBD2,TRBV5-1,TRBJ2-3,TGCGCCAGCAGCAGTACTAGCGGGTACACAGATACGCAGTATTTT,CASSSTSGYTDTQYF
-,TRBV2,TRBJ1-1,TGTGCCAGCAGTGAAGGTCTAATGAACACTGAAGCTTTCTTT,CASSEGLMNTEAFF
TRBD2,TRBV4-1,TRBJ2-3,TGCGCCAGCAGCCTCTCTAGCGGGGGGCCTAGCACAGATACGCAGTATTTT,CASSLSSGGPSTDTQYF
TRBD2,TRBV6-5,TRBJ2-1,TGTGCCAGCAGTTTTCGGACTAGCGGGAGAGATGAGCAGTTCTTC,CASSFRTSGRDEQFF
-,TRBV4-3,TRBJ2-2,TGCGCCAGCAGCCAAGGGACTCATGAGGAGCTGTTTTTT,CASSQGTHEELFF
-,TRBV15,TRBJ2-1,TGTGCCACCAGCAGAGATGCAGGGTCCTACAATGAGCAGTTCTTC,CATSRDAGSYNEQFF
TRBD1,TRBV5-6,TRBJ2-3,TGTGCCAGCAGTCCGGACAGGGCCTACACAGATACGCAGTATTTT,CASSPDRAYTDTQYF
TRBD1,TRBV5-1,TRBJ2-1,TGCGCCAGCAGCTTGGGAGTCCAGGGACAGAATGAGCAGTTCTTC,CASSLGVQGQNEQFF
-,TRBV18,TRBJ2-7,TGTGCCAGCTCACATGGGGGGGCGAGCTCCTACGAGCAGTACTTC,CASSHGGASSYEQYF
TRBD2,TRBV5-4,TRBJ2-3,TGTGCCAGCAGCTTGGCCGGGGGGAGGCGGGATACGCAGTATTTT,CASSLAGGRRDTQYF
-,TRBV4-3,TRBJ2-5,TGCGCCAGCAGCCAAGATGGAGTCAAGCGGGCAAGGGGAGAGACCCAGTACTTC,CASSQDGVKRARGETQYF
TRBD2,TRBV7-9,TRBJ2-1,TGTGCCAGCAGCTTAGCGGGGGGGAGGGCCTCCTACAATGAGCAGTTCTTC,CASSLAGGRASYNEQFF
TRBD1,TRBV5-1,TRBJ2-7,TGCGCCAGCAGCCTAGGACAGGGTGAAACGGGGCAGTACTTC,CASSLGQGETGQYF
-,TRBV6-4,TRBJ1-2,TGTGCCAGCAGTGACTTTATTGACCCCGGGGACTACACCTTC,CASSDFIDPGDYTF
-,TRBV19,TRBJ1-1,TGTGCCAGTAGACGAGGTTTCAGGGCCACTGAAGCTTTCTTT,CASRRGFRATEAFF
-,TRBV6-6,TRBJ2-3,TGTGCCAGCCGAATGCGGGACAGCACAGATACGCAGTATTTT,CASRMRDSTDTQYF
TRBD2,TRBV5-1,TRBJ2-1,TGCGCCAGCAGCGACGACCCTAGCGGGAGCCCGTTCTTC,CASSDDPSGSPFF
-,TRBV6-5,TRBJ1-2,TGTGCCAGCAGTTACGACAGGATGTTCTATGGCTACACCTTC,CASSYDRMFYGYTF
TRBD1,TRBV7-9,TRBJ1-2,TGTGCCAGCAGCTTACCGGGACAGGGCGTCGGCACCTTC,CASSLPGQGVGTF
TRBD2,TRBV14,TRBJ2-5,TGTGCCAGCAGCCCCCGACTAGCTAGGGAGACCCAGTACTTC,CASSPRLARETQYF
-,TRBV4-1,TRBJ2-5,TGCGCCAGCAGCCAAGATGGTAGAGGGCAAGAGACCCAGTACTTC,CASSQDGRGQETQYF
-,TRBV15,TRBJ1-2,TGTGCCACCAGCCCCGGCCAGGATAACTATGGCTACACCTTC,CATSPGQDNYGYTF
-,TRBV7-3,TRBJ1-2,TGTGCCAGCAGCTTACGCCCCTCTCAGGGTGGCTACACCTTC,CASSLRPSQGGYTF
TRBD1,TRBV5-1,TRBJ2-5,TGCGCCAGCAGCGCCGGGACAGCAAATCAAGAGACCCAGTACTTC,CASSAGTANQETQYF
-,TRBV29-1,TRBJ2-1,TGCAGCGTTGACTATGAGCAGTTCTTC,CSVDYEQFF
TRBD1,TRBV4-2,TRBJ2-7,TGTGCCAGCAGCCCTGAGACAGGGTCCCCCTACGAGCAGTACTTC,CASSPETGSPYEQYF
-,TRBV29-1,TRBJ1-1,TGCAGCGCCCAGACGCAGGCGGGGACTGAAGCTTTCTTT,CSAQTQAGTEAFF
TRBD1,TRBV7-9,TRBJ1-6,TGTGCCAGCAGCCCTGGACAGGGGAGGATCTATAATTCACCCCTCCACTTT,CASSPGQGRIYNSPLHF
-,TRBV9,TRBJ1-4,TGTGCCAGCAGCGTTGCGCCGGGCAGCGGATTTAATGAAAAACTGTTTTTT,CASSVAPGSGFNEKLFF
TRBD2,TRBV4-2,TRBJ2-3,TGTGCCAGCAGCCAAGATAATCAGCGGGGGGGCATGAATACGCAGTATTTT,CASSQDNQRGGMNTQYF
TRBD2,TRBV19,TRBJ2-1,TGTGCCAGTGCCCCGGACGGGGGGAGCTACAATGAGCAGTTCTTC,CASAPDGGSYNEQFF
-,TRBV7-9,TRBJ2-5,TGTGCCAGCAGCCCTTGGGCAGACCAAGAGACCCAGTACTTC,CASSPWADQETQYF
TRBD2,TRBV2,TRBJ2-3,TGTGCCAGCAGGCGGGAGGGTGAGGCAGATACGCAGTATTTT,CASRREGEADTQYF
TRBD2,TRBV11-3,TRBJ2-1,TGTGCCAGCAGCTTAGAAGCGGGACCCTACAATGAGCAGTTCTTC,CASSLEAGPYNEQFF
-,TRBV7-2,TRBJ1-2,TGTGCCAGCAGCTTGCGGCGGGTGTCGGATGGATACACCTTC,CASSLRRVSDGYTF
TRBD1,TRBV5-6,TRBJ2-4,TGTGCCAGCAGCTGGGACAGGAACATTCAGTACTTC,CASSWDRNIQYF
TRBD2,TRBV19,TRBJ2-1,TGTGCCAGTAGTTTCCCAAGAAGCGGGGGGGGCTCCTACAATGAGCAGTTCTTC,CASSFPRSGGGSYNEQFF
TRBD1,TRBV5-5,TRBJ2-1,TGTGCCAGCAGCTCCCTATTGACAGGGGATGAGGCTGAGCAGTTCTTC,CASSSLLTGDEAEQFF
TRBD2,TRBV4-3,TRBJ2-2,TGCGCCAGCAGCCAGGGGGGGGACGGCACCGGGGAGCTGTTTTTT,CASSQGGDGTGELFF
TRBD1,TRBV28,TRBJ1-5,TGTGCCAGCAGCAACCACGCCCGACAGGGTCGAGGCAATCAGCCCCAGCATTTT,CASSNHARQGRGNQPQHF
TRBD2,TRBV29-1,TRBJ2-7,TGCAGCGCACGAGATGGGACTAGCGGAGCCTACGAGCAGTACTTC,CSARDGTSGAYEQYF
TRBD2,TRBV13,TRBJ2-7,TGTGCCAGCAGCTTCCGAACGGGACTAGCGGTTTACGAGCAGTACTTC,CASSFRTGLAVYEQYF
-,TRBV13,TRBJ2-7,TGTGCCAGCAGCTTATTGAGCGACGGGCAGTACTTC,CASSLLSDGQYF
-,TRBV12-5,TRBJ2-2,TGTGCTAGTGGTTTGGCAGGGGCCACGAACACCGGGGAGCTGTTTTTT,CASGLAGATNTGELFF
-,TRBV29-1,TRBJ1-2,TGCAGCGTTTGGACATATGGCTACACCTTC,CSVWTYGYTF
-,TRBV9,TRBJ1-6,TGTGCCAGCAGCCTAGACAGTAGATCACCCCTCCACTTT,CASSLDSRSPLHF
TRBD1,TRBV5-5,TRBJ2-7,TGTGCCAGCAGCTCGGGACAGGGGGCGTCCCTTTTCTACGAGCAGTACTTC,CASSSGQGASLFYEQYF